This T cell receptor (beta chain) was found in a study of a mutant IDH1 vaccine in newly diagnosed glioma. The germline V and J ends were trimmed by 8 bases and 2 bases, with 12 bases remaining between them. The CDR3 consists of 13 residues. Germline CDR1 and CDR2: SNHLY and FYNNEI. Method: immunoSEQ multiplex PCR; TCRdb's copy keeps in-frame clones and lacks some. The repertoire consists of roughly 34,000 clones, with about nine tenths occurring once and the leading ten covering 5% to 6%. Regarding time point: week 47, end of study. Doses comprised 300 ug of mutant IDH1 20-mer peptide each, plus topical imiquimod. The study's findings and limits: Pseudoprogression seemed unrelated to changes in top peripheral T cell clonotypes. Vaccine-induced immune responses occurred in approximately 93% of patients.

To note about this clone: Its antigen is as yet unknown.

The sequences come from PBMCs, collected from a glioma patient whose treatment included an IDH1 peptide vaccine. The TCR sequence derives from a woman in her 40s with glioma. V is TRBV2 and J is TRBJ1-1; D is possibly TRBD1 (5 bases). CDR3 sequence reads: CASPSTDNTEAFF. DNA of the CDR3: TGTGCCAGCCCTTCGACAGATAACACTGAAGCTTTCTTT.